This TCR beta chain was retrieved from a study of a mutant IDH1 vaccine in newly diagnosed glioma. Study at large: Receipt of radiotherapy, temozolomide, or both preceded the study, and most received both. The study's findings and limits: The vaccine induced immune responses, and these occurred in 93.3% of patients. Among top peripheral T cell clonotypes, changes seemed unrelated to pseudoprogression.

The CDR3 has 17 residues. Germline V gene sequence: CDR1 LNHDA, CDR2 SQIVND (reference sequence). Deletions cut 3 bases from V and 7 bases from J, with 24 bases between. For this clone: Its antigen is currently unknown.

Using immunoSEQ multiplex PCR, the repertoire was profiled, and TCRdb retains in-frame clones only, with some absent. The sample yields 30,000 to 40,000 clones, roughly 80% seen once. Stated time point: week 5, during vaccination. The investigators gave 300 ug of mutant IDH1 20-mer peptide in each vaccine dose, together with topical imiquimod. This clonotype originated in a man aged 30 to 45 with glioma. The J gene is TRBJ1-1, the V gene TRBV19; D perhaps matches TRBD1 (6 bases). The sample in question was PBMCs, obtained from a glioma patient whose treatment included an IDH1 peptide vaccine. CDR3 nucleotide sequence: TGTGCCAGTAGTATCGACAGGACCAAGGGGACTCCGCTTGAAGCTTTCTTT. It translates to CASSIDRTKGTPLEAFF.